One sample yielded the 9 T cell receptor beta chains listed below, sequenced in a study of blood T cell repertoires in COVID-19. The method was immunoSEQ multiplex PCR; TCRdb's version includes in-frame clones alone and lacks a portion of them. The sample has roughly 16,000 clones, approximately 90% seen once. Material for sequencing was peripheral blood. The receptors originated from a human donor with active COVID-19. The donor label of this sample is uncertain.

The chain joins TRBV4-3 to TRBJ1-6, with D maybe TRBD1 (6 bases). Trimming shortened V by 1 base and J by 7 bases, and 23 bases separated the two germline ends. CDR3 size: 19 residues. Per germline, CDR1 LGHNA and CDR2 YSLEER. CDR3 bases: TGCGCCAGCAGCCAAGTTCTCGGCGTGGGGGGGCGCGTCAATTCACCCCTCCACTTT. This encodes CASSQVLGVGGRVNSPLHF.

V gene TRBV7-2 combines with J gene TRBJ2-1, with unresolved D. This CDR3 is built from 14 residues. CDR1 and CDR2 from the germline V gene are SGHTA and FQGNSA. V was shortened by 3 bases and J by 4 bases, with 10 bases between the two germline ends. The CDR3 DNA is TGTGCCAGCAGCTTGCTACGCCAATACAATGAGCAGTTCTTC. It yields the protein CASSLLRQYNEQFF.

CDR3 DNA sequence: TGTGCCAGCAGGACTAACACAGATACGCAGTATTTT. It is translated as CASRTNTDTQYF. The chain couples TRBV6-6 to TRBJ2-3, with TRBD2 as a possible D gene (5 bases). The V end lost 6 bases, the J end lost 2 bases, and 6 bases lay between the germline ends. This CDR3 contains 12 residues. Germline CDR1 reads MNHNY; CDR2 reads SVGAGI (reference sequence).

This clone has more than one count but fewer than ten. CDR3 nucleotides: TGTGCCAGTAGTATGCAGGGTCCCAACTATGGCTACACCTTC. Translated: CASSMQGPNYGYTF. The rearrangement links TRBV19 to TRBJ1-2; TRBD1 might be the D (5 bases). The V end lost 3 bases, the J end lost 2 bases, and 10 bases lay between the germline ends. Per the germline V gene, CDR1 is LNHDA and CDR2 is SQIVND (reference sequence). CDR3 length: 14 residues.

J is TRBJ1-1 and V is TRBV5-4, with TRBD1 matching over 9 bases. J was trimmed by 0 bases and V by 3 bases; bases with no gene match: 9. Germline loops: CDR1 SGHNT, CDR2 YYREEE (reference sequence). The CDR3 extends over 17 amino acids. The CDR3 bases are TGTGCCAGCAGCTCCCCCACAGGGGGCTCACTGAACACTGAAGCTTTCTTT. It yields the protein CASSSPTGGSLNTEAFF.

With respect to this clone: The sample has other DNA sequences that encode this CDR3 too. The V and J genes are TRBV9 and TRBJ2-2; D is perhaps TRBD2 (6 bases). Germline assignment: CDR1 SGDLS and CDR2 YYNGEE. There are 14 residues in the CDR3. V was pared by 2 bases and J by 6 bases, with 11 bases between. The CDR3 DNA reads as TGTGCCAGCAGCGTGAGGTGGGGGGCCGGGGAGCTGTTTTTT. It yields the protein CASSVRWGAGELFF.

In nucleotides, the CDR3 is TGTGCCAGCAGATACGAGATGAGCTCCTACAATGAGCAGTTCTTC. This codes for CASRYEMSSYNEQFF. The chain recombines TRBV11-1 with TRBJ2-1; D is unclear. CDR3 length equals 15 residues. Trimming removed 6 bases from V and 0 bases from J, with 12 bases in between. Germline CDR1 and CDR2: SGHAT and FQDESV (reference sequence).

The CDR3 coding sequence is TGTGCCAGCAGCCTCATGGGGGCCGCTAATGAAAAACTGTTTTTT. Translating it yields CASSLMGAANEKLFF. The J gene is TRBJ1-4, the V gene TRBV7-2, with D possibly TRBD1 on 6 matching bases. The CDR3 is 15 amino acids. CDR1 and CDR2 from the germline V gene are SGHTA and FQGNSA. Trimming cost V 5 bases and J 3 bases, with 13 bases left between them.

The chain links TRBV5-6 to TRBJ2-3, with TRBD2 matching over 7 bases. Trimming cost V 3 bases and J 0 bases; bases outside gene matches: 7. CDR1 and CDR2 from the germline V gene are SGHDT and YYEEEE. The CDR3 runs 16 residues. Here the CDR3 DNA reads TGTGCCAGCAGCTCGACCGGGAGGACTAGCACAGATACGCAGTATTTT. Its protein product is CASSSTGRTSTDTQYF.